One and the same sample provided the 31 T cell receptor beta chains below, sequenced in a study of PD-1 blockade in classical Hodgkin lymphoma. Method: immunoSEQ multiplex PCR; TCRdb's copy keeps in-frame clones and lacks some. The sample records about 12,000 clones, around 85% being singletons. Every patient had relapsed following autologous stem cell transplantation, and cohorts differed in brentuximab vedotin exposure. Magnetic negative selection was used to purify CD4+ T cells from PBMCs that had been thawed. Here the sequenced sample was CD4+ T cells from blood, taken at baseline. The origin of the receptors is a human donor with classical Hodgkin lymphoma.

The chain recombines TRBV7-9 with TRBJ1-2; 9 bases line up with TRBD1. In germline, CDR1 is SEHNR, CDR2 FQNEAQ (reference sequence). The J segment lost 8 bases and the V segment lost 5 bases, leaving 6 bases of the junction unmatched. The CDR3 contains 13 residues. The CDR3 region is CASSPGTGKGYTF. CDR3 coding DNA: TGTGCCAGCAGCCCCGGGACAGGGAAAGGCTACACCTTC.

The chain uses TRBV19 and TRBJ2-7; TRBD1 aligns across 7 bases. The germline CDR1 and CDR2 sequences are LNHDA and SQIVND (reference sequence). There are 14 residues in the CDR3. J lost 3 bases, V lost 5 bases, and 7 bases had no gene match. CDR3 nucleotides: TGTGCCAGTAGTTCCAGGGGGAAGATCTACGAGCAGTACTTC. This gives the protein CASSSRGKIYEQYF.

In this sample, this clone turned up once. V usage is TRBV11-2 and J usage is TRBJ2-3; D possibly corresponds to TRBD2 (5 bases). The germline V and J ends were trimmed by 5 bases and 0 bases, with 9 bases remaining between them. Germline-derived CDR1 and CDR2 are SGHAT and FQNNGV. There are 14 residues in the CDR3. CDR3 loop: CASSPPGSTDTQYF. CDR3 DNA: TGTGCCAGCAGCCCCCCGGGGAGCACAGATACGCAGTATTTT.

The J gene is TRBJ1-1, the V gene TRBV5-1; 10 bases are shared with TRBD1. V lost 0 bases, J lost 3 bases, and 14 bases stayed unmatched. CDR1 SGHRS and CDR2 YFSETQ come from the germline V gene. This CDR3 contains 19 residues. CDR3 amino acids: CASSLVVRDGQGVHTEAFF. In DNA, the CDR3 is TGCGCCAGCAGCTTGGTAGTTCGGGACGGACAGGGGGTACACACTGAAGCTTTCTTT.

J is TRBJ1-5 and V is TRBV19; possibly TRBD1 for D (6 bases). Germline V gives CDR1 LNHDA, CDR2 SQIVND (reference sequence). Trimming removed 3 bases from V and 5 bases from J, with 20 bases in between. The CDR3 length is 17 residues. The CDR3 is CASSIDRTPFRDQPQHF. The CDR3 DNA follows: TGTGCCAGTAGTATCGACAGGACCCCGTTTCGCGATCAGCCCCAGCATTTT.

The chain joins TRBV4-3 to TRBJ2-2; the D gene is possibly TRBD2 (6 bases). CDR3 size: 15 residues. Trimming shortened V by 1 base and J by 3 bases, and 9 bases separated the two germline ends. Germline V gene lookup returns CDR1 LGHNA and CDR2 YSLEER. The CDR3 sequence: CASSQGDWDTGELFF. CDR3 DNA: TGCGCCAGCAGCCAAGGGGACTGGGACACCGGGGAGCTGTTTTTT.

This chain uses TRBV4-3 with TRBJ1-6, with D unresolved. The CDR3 is 15 amino acids. In germline, CDR1 is LGHNA, CDR2 YSLEER. Trimming cost V 0 bases and J 7 bases, with 10 bases left between them. The CDR3 DNA sequence: TGCGCCAGCAGCCAAGAAAACAGATTGAATTCACCCCTCCACTTT. The encoded protein is CASSQENRLNSPLHF.

The chain employs TRBV5-6 and TRBJ2-5; no firm D call. This CDR3 spans 14 amino acids. Germline V lookup: CDR1 SGHDT, CDR2 YYEEEE. The ends were cut back, 0 bases at V and 1 base at J, with 7 bases in the middle. As DNA, the CDR3 is TGTGCCAGCAGCTTGGATGCCTCCCAAGAGACCCAGTACTTC. It codes for CASSLDASQETQYF.

The chain carries TRBV9 and TRBJ1-3; D is unclear. Germline values: CDR1 SGDLS, CDR2 YYNGEE. This CDR3 comprises 15 residues. V lost 0 bases to trimming and J lost 2 bases, with 9 bases between them. The CDR3 is CASSVGGSPGNTIYF. The CDR3 region has the DNA TGTGCCAGCAGCGTAGGAGGGTCGCCTGGAAACACCATATATTTT.

The V call is TRBV6-6, the J call TRBJ2-7; D gene unclear. The CDR3 has 15 amino acids. Germline V lookup: CDR1 MNHNY, CDR2 SVGAGI (reference sequence). The V gene lost 3 bases and the J gene lost 4 bases, with 16 bases spanning the gap. The CDR3 sequence is CASSYDGGPSYEQYF. CDR3 DNA sequence: TGTGCCAGCAGTTATGACGGCGGCCCCTCTTACGAGCAGTACTTC.

The chain couples TRBV29-1 to TRBJ2-3; a possible D gene is TRBD1 (6 bases). The CDR3 extends over 13 amino acids. The V end lost 5 bases, the J end lost 3 bases, and 12 bases lay between the germline ends. Germline CDR1 SQVTM, CDR2 ANQGSEA. CDR3 amino acids: CSVRDTRTDTQYF. CDR3 DNA: TGCAGCGTTAGGGACACCAGGACAGATACGCAGTATTTT.

The chain recombines TRBV28 with TRBJ2-2, with D possibly being TRBD2 (6 bases). Trimming stripped 4 bases from V and 1 base from J, with 10 bases between. The CDR3 sequence is 15 residues long. Per the germline V gene, CDR1 is MDHEN and CDR2 is SYDVKM. The CDR3 sequence is CASSWLGLNTGELFF. The DNA for the CDR3 is TGTGCCAGCAGTTGGTTGGGACTGAACACCGGGGAGCTGTTTTTT.

This sequence joins TRBV30 and TRBJ2-5, with D maybe TRBD2 (5 bases). V was clipped by 3 bases and J by 1 base, with 9 bases between them. The length of the CDR3 is 13 residues. Germline V gene data show CDR1 as GTSNPN and CDR2 as SVGIG (reference sequence). The CDR3 nucleotides read TGTGCCTGGAGCCTAGCCTTCCAAGAGACCCAGTACTTC. Translation gives CAWSLAFQETQYF.

The chain has TRBV6-5 and TRBJ2-4; D may be TRBD1 (6 bases). The CDR3 spans 13 residues. Germline V gene data show CDR1 as MNHEY and CDR2 as SVGAGI. V was cut by 4 bases and J by 7 bases, with 11 bases left in between. The CDR3 reads CASSSMDSNIQYF. The CDR3 DNA reads TGTGCCAGCAGTTCCATGGACAGTAACATTCAGTACTTC.

The gene calls are TRBV7-8 and TRBJ2-1; D gene ambiguous. Trimming took off 0 bases at V and 4 bases at J, with 7 bases between the two ends. CDR3 length: 14 amino acids. Germline-derived CDR1 and CDR2 are SGHVS and FQNEAQ. The CDR3 DNA sequence: TGTGCCAGCAGCTTAGCATCCCAGTACAATGAGCAGTTCTTC. This codes for CASSLASQYNEQFF. Drawing the rest from reference TRBV7-8 and TRBJ2-1, the complete variable domain is GAGVSQSPRYKVAKRGQDVALRCDPISGHVSLFWYQQALGQGPEFLTYFQNEAQLDKSGLPSDRFFAERPEGSVSTLKIQRTQQEDSAVYLCASSLASQYNEQFFGPGTRLTVL.

V usage is TRBV30 and J usage is TRBJ2-6, with D perhaps matching TRBD2 (5 bases). V gave up 2 bases and J gave up 4 bases, with 12 bases separating them. The CDR3 covers 15 residues. CDR1 and CDR2 from the germline V gene are GTSNPN and SVGIG (reference sequence). CDR3 sequence: CAWSRAGGGANVLTF. CDR3 bases: TGTGCCTGGAGTAGGGCCGGAGGAGGGGCCAACGTCCTGACTTTC.

This clone was counted once. The chain links TRBV4-2 to TRBJ1-2; D is unresolved. CDR3 length: 14 amino acids. CDR1 and CDR2 (germline): LGHNA, YNFKEQ. Trimming took off 5 bases at V and 2 bases at J, with 12 bases between the two ends. CDR3: CASSSLSGNYGYTF. The CDR3 bases are TGTGCCAGCAGCTCCCTGAGCGGGAACTATGGCTACACCTTC.

This clone qualifies as large. This chain uses TRBV7-9 with TRBJ2-1, with unresolved D. Between the trimmed V and J ends, which lost 5 bases and 0 bases, there was a span of 11 bases. The CDR3 length is 15 residues. In germline, CDR1 is SEHNR, CDR2 FQNEAQ (reference sequence). The CDR3 loop is CASSPGRSSYNEQFF. DNA for the CDR3: TGTGCCAGCAGCCCTGGACGGAGCTCCTACAATGAGCAGTTCTTC. The full variable domain, its missing parts supplied by reference TRBV7-9 and TRBJ2-1, is DTGVSQNPRHKITKRGQNVTFRCDPISEHNRLYWYRQTLGQGPEFLTYFQNEAQLEKSRLLSDRFSAERPKGSFSTLEIQRTEQGDSAMYLCASSPGRSSYNEQFFGPGTRLTVL.

V gene TRBV5-1 combines with J gene TRBJ1-4; D not certain. V shed 4 bases and J shed 0 bases, with 7 bases lying between them. The CDR3 spans 14 residues. Germline V lookup: CDR1 SGHRS, CDR2 YFSETQ. For the CDR3, the DNA is TGCGCCAGCAGCCAGTCCTCAACTAATGAAAAACTGTTTTTT. Its translation: CASSQSSTNEKLFF.

The CDR3 DNA is TGCGCCAGCAGCTTGGAAGGTTATGGCTACACCTTC. It translates to CASSLEGYGYTF. The V and J genes are TRBV5-1 and TRBJ1-2; D unclear. The CDR3 runs to 12 residues. The germline CDR1 and CDR2 sequences are SGHRS and YFSETQ. Trimming cost V 0 bases and J 5 bases, with 5 bases left between them.

This clone was counted once. This chain uses TRBV30 with TRBJ2-3; no clear D gene. The V and J ends lost 0 bases and 5 bases respectively, with 3 bases between them. Germline CDR1 GTSNPN, CDR2 SVGIG (reference sequence). The CDR3 has 11 residues. The CDR3: CAWSVQDTQYF. The DNA for the CDR3 is TGTGCCTGGAGTGTACAAGATACGCAGTATTTT.

The J gene is TRBJ1-1, the V gene TRBV7-9; tentatively, D is TRBD1 (5 bases). Trimming removed 1 base from V and 5 bases from J, with 14 bases in between. Looked up from germline, CDR1 is SEHNR and CDR2 is FQNEAQ (reference sequence). The CDR3 sequence is 15 residues long. The CDR3: CASSLVSGRSTEAFF. As DNA, the CDR3 is TGTGCCAGCAGCTTAGTATCGGGACGGTCTACTGAAGCTTTCTTT.

The chain is built from TRBV18 and TRBJ2-7; 7 positions agree with TRBD2. The CDR3 is 13 amino acids. V was pared by 3 bases and J by 2 bases, with 1 base of the junction left unmatched. The germline gives CDR1 KGHSH, CDR2 LQKENI. As DNA, the CDR3 is TGTGCCAGCTCACCCGGGACTACCTACGAGCAGTACTTC. Translated: CASSPGTTYEQYF.

This clone was seen only a few times. The rearrangement links TRBV5-1 to TRBJ2-1; no firm D call. Trimming stripped 1 base from V and 10 bases from J, with 21 bases between. Per germline, CDR1 SGHRS and CDR2 YFSETQ. The CDR3 length is 16 residues. CDR3 DNA sequence: TGCGCCAGCAGCTTGTATTCATCCCCTCCTCTATACGAGCAGTTCTTC. Amino acids: CASSLYSSPPLYEQFF.

V gene TRBV6-4 combines with J gene TRBJ1-5; 7 nucleotides line up with TRBD1. The V and J ends lost 3 bases and 6 bases, in that order; junction bases with no gene match: 2. This CDR3 is built from 13 residues. CDR1 and CDR2 (germline): MRHNA, SNTAGT. CDR3 amino acids: CASSEAGGQPQHF. In nucleotides, the CDR3 is TGTGCCAGCAGTGAGGCAGGGGGTCAGCCCCAGCATTTT.

This clone came up a few times. The chain is built from TRBV9 and TRBJ1-3; no firm D call. CDR3 length: 14 residues. Trimming pared 4 bases from V and 0 bases from J, leaving 8 bases between. Germline CDR1 SGDLS, CDR2 YYNGEE. Here the CDR3 DNA reads TGTGCCAGCAGCCCACAGAGCTCTGGAAACACCATATATTTT. It translates to CASSPQSSGNTIYF.

CDR3 sequence: CASSLGVNRPSTGELFF. CDR3 bases: TGTGCCAGCAGCTTAGGAGTCAATCGACCGAGCACCGGGGAGCTGTTTTTT. The rearrangement links TRBV7-9 to TRBJ2-2, with no clear D. The V and J ends lost 1 base and 4 bases respectively, with 16 bases between them. This CDR3 has 17 amino acids. CDR1 is SEHNR and CDR2 is FQNEAQ in the germline V gene (reference sequence).

The chain employs TRBV5-5 and TRBJ2-2; 7 positions match TRBD1. The CDR3 has 17 amino acids. V shed 2 bases and J 7 bases; nucleotides not matched to a gene: 14. Germline loops: CDR1 SGHKS, CDR2 YYEKEE (reference sequence). The CDR3 DNA is TGTGCCAGCAGCTTTAATCCCGACAGGGTTGGGGTCGGGGAGCTGTTTTTT. The encoded protein is CASSFNPDRVGVGELFF.

This chain uses TRBV5-4 with TRBJ1-1; tentative D call: TRBD1 (5 bases). Trimming cost V 0 bases and J 3 bases, with 9 bases left between them. This CDR3 contains 14 residues. The V gene's germline CDR1 is SGHNT and CDR2 YYREEE (reference sequence). The CDR3 bases are TGTGCCAGCAGCTTGGGGGGGAGGTACACTGAAGCTTTCTTT. Its protein product is CASSLGGRYTEAFF.

The chain has TRBV2 and TRBJ2-7, with TRBD1 identical over 9 bases. CDR3 length: 12 residues. Germline V gene data show CDR1 as SNHLY and CDR2 as FYNNEI. The trim removed 7 bases at V and 3 bases at J, leaving 1 base unmatched. The chain's CDR3 is CASKDRGYEQYF. In nucleotides, the CDR3 is TGTGCCAGCAAGGACAGGGGCTACGAGCAGTACTTC.

The chain carries TRBV11-2 and TRBJ2-5; maybe TRBD2 (7 bases). The end of the DNA is better explained by TRBJ2-7, so the J call may be wrong. Germline V lookup: CDR1 SGHAT, CDR2 FQNNGV. The CDR3 has 15 amino acids. The CDR3 loop is CASSSPRGAVYEQYF. Here the CDR3 DNA reads TGTGCCAGCAGCTCCCCCCGGGGGGCGGTCTACGAGCAGTACTTC.